This TCR beta chain was found in a study of T cell changes during pregnancy in multiple sclerosis. Sequenced by immunoSEQ multiplex PCR; TCRdb stores in-frame clones only, minus some. The sample lists 35,000 to 45,000 clones, over 85% occurring once. V was pared by 5 bases and J by 0 bases, with 6 bases of the junction left unmatched. The CDR3 totals 15 residues. Germline V CDR1 and CDR2: MNHNS, SASEGT. The chain joins TRBV6-1 to TRBJ2-7; 8 bases align to TRBD1. The sequence derives from a female donor with multiple sclerosis, enrolled in a pregnancy study. This specimen consisted of CD4+ T cells from peripheral blood mononuclear cells, obtained before pregnancy. CDR3 DNA sequence: TGTGCCAGCAGTCCGCGGACAGGGAGCTCCTACGAGCAGTACTTC. Translation: CASSPRTGSSYEQYF.